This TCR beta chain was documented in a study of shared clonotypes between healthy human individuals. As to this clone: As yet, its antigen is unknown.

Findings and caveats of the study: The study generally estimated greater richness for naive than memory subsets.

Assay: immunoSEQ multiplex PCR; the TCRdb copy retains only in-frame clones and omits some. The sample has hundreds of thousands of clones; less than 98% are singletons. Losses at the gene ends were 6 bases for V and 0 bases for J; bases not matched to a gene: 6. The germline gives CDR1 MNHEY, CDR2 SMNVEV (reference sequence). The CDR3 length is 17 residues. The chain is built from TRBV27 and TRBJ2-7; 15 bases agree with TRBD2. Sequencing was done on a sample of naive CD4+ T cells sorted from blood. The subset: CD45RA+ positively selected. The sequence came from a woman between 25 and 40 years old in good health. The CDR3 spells CASRAGTSGGNSYEQYF. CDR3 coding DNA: TGTGCCAGCAGAGCCGGGACTAGCGGGGGGAACTCCTACGAGCAGTACTTC.